The 19 T cell receptor beta chains in this list originate from one sample, sequenced in a study of technical replicates of blood from several donors. Repertoires were generated with immunoSEQ multiplex PCR, while TCRdb's copy carries only in-frame clones and drops some. In the table there are some 58,000 clones, approximately 94% of which are singletons. The sample was T cells isolated from PBMCs. These TCRs come from a human donor in good health.

The chain has TRBV11-2 and TRBJ2-7; 9 positions agree with TRBD1. The V segment lost 5 bases and the J segment 5 bases; nucleotides outside the gene matches: 7. CDR1 is SGHAT, CDR2 FQNNGV, per germline. The length of the CDR3 is 14 residues. DNA of the CDR3: TGTGCCAGCAGCGGACGGGACAGGGTTCACGAGCAGTACTTC. It is translated as CASSGRDRVHEQYF.

The chain carries TRBV14 and TRBJ1-2; 7 bases are a match to TRBD1. The CDR3 sequence is 15 residues long. The J segment lost 6 bases and the V segment lost 0 bases, leaving 7 bases of the junction unmatched. Germline V CDR1 and CDR2: SGHDN, FVKESK. The chain's CDR3 is CASSQDPQGWDGYTF. CDR3 DNA: TGTGCCAGCAGCCAAGACCCACAGGGGTGGGATGGCTACACCTTC.

This rearrangement joins TRBV9 to TRBJ2-5; 7 nucleotides align to TRBD2. Germline V gives CDR1 SGDLS, CDR2 YYNGEE. The V and J ends lost 4 bases and 7 bases, in that order; junction bases with no gene match: 16. The CDR3 is 16 residues long. The CDR3 is CASSSRRDYIFGTQYF. The CDR3 nucleotides read TGTGCCAGCAGCTCCCGTCGGGACTACATTTTCGGGACCCAGTACTTC.

The gene calls are TRBV5-1 and TRBJ1-2; 10 positions agree with TRBD1. V shed 3 bases and J 8 bases; nucleotides not matched to a gene: 13. This CDR3 is built from 16 residues. Germline loops: CDR1 SGHRS, CDR2 YFSETQ. The CDR3 DNA is TGCGCCAGCAGCTACCTAGGACAGGGGGTAGCTCAGGGCTACACCTTC. Encoded protein: CASSYLGQGVAQGYTF.

The rearrangement uses TRBV28 and TRBJ1-2, with TRBD1 as a possible D gene (6 bases). Trimming took off 2 bases at V and 4 bases at J, with 11 bases between the two ends. In germline, CDR1 is MDHEN, CDR2 SYDVKM. This CDR3 is 14 amino acids long. The CDR3 protein is CASSLRGKSYGYTF. The CDR3 DNA sequence: TGTGCCAGCAGTTTAAGGGGGAAATCCTATGGCTACACCTTC.

CDR3 DNA sequence: TGTGCCAGCACCACACTAGCGGGCCTTGTTAATGAGCAGTTCTTC. It specifies CASTTLAGLVNEQFF. The chain has TRBV11-2 and TRBJ2-1; TRBD2 aligns across 9 bases. Germline CDR1 reads SGHAT; CDR2 reads FQNNGV. CDR3 size: 15 residues. V shed 7 bases and J 7 bases; nucleotides not matched to a gene: 11.

This clone was picked up one time. The V call is TRBV5-1, the J call TRBJ1-1; D uncertain. The CDR3 loop spans 13 amino acids. From germline, CDR1 is SGHRS and CDR2 YFSETQ. V lost 1 base and J lost 1, with 5 bases in between. The chain's CDR3 is CASSLNQNTEAFF. CDR3 DNA sequence: TGCGCCAGCAGCTTGAATCAGAACACTGAAGCTTTCTTT.

The gene calls are TRBV28 and TRBJ2-5; D is possibly TRBD2 (6 bases). The V end lost 6 bases, the J end lost 6 bases, and 20 bases lay between the germline ends. This CDR3 comprises 15 residues. CDR1 and CDR2 from the germline V gene are MDHEN and SYDVKM. The CDR3 region is CASSHERVSRKTQYF. DNA for the CDR3: TGTGCCAGCAGCCACGAGCGGGTGTCTCGGAAGACCCAGTACTTC.

The chain is built from TRBV5-1 and TRBJ1-3; 9 nucleotides agree with TRBD1. Trimming removed 0 bases from V and 0 bases from J; junction bases left unmatched: 4. The germline V gene has CDR1 SGHRS and CDR2 YFSETQ. CDR3 length equals 17 residues. In nucleotides, the CDR3 is TGCGCCAGCAGCTTGGGACAGGGGGATGTCTCTGGAAACACCATATATTTT. As protein: CASSLGQGDVSGNTIYF.

V gene TRBV9 combines with J gene TRBJ2-6; D not resolved. The V and J ends lost 3 bases and 1 base respectively, with 5 bases between them. Germline loops: CDR1 SGDLS, CDR2 YYNGEE. The CDR3 extends over 14 amino acids. In nucleotides, the CDR3 is TGTGCCAGCAGCGGCAGATCTGGGGCCAACGTCCTGACTTTC. Amino acid sequence: CASSGRSGANVLTF.

This chain connects TRBV10-3 to TRBJ1-6; 8 bases fit TRBD1. Germline assignment: CDR1 ENHRY and CDR2 SYGVKD. After removal of 4 bases from V and 7 bases from J, the junction contained 6 bases not matched to a gene. The CDR3 sequence is 15 residues long. CDR3 loop: CAISAGDRRNSPLHF. CDR3 bases: TGTGCCATCAGTGCGGGGGACAGGAGAAATTCACCCCTCCACTTT.

The rearrangement joins TRBV7-9 to TRBJ2-3; D not resolved. Germline V gene sequence: CDR1 SEHNR, CDR2 FQNEAQ (reference sequence). This CDR3 is 14 amino acids long. V was trimmed by 0 bases and J by 4 bases, leaving 8 bases between them. In DNA form, the CDR3 reads TGTGCCAGCAGCTTAGCGGGCGCTTCAGATACGCAGTATTTT. It codes for CASSLAGASDTQYF.

J is TRBJ2-5 and V is TRBV18, with unresolved D. V dropped 3 bases and J dropped 1 base, with 18 bases sitting between them. In germline, CDR1 is KGHSH, CDR2 LQKENI. The CDR3 has 17 residues. The CDR3 DNA reads as TGTGCCAGCTCACCCCTACCTGGCCAGGTTAGCCAAGAGACCCAGTACTTC. This codes for CASSPLPGQVSQETQYF. Full variable domain (missing parts from reference TRBV18 and TRBJ2-5): NAGVMQNPRHLVRRRGQEARLRCSPMKGHSHVYWYRQLPEEGLKFMVYLQKENIIDESGMPKERFSAEFPKEGPSILRIQQVVRGDSAAYFCASSPLPGQVSQETQYFGPGTRLLVL.

This chain joins TRBV10-1 and TRBJ2-2, with 11 bases that match TRBD1. The CDR3 is made up of 18 amino acids. The V gene's germline CDR1 is WNHNN and CDR2 SYGVQD (reference sequence). V lost 0 bases, J lost 1 base, and 4 bases stayed unmatched. CDR3 DNA sequence: TGCGCCAGCAGTGAGTCCCCGGGACAGGGGGTGAACACCGGGGAGCTGTTTTTT. Its protein is CASSESPGQGVNTGELFF.

The J gene is TRBJ2-7, the V gene TRBV29-1; TRBD2 matches at 8 bases. The CDR3 runs 15 residues. V trimming: 1 base; J trimming: 4 bases; junction bases outside the gene matches: 9. Germline V CDR1 and CDR2: SQVTM, ANQGSEA. CDR3: CSVEGQREKGYEQYF. Here the CDR3 DNA reads TGCAGCGTTGAAGGGCAGCGGGAGAAGGGGTACGAGCAGTACTTC.

CDR3 sequence (DNA): TGCGCCAGCAGCCGACAGGGGGCGGAGGGCTACACCTTC. Its protein product is CASSRQGAEGYTF. The chain employs TRBV5-1 and TRBJ1-2, with 10 bases aligning to TRBD1. Germline values: CDR1 SGHRS, CDR2 YFSETQ. The CDR3 spans 13 residues. V was pared by 4 bases and J by 8 bases, with 5 bases of the junction left unmatched.

The CDR3 DNA reads as TGTGCCAGCTCACCAGGCGGGGTCGCTAACTATGGCTACACCTTC. Residues: CASSPGGVANYGYTF. The V gene is TRBV18, the J gene TRBJ1-2; D gene unclear. Germline assignment: CDR1 KGHSH and CDR2 LQKENI. This CDR3 comprises 15 residues. Trimming stripped 2 bases from V and 0 bases from J, with 10 bases between.

V usage is TRBV7-6 and J usage is TRBJ2-7, with D tentatively TRBD1 (6 bases). The V end lost 2 bases, the J end lost 2 bases, and 19 bases lay between the germline ends. The CDR3 loop spans 17 amino acids. The V gene's germline CDR1 is SGHVS and CDR2 FNYEAQ. This chain's CDR3 is CASSLSKTGATTYEQYF. Here the CDR3 DNA reads TGTGCCAGCAGCTTATCGAAGACAGGCGCCACTACCTACGAGCAGTACTTC.

The gene calls are TRBV5-1 and TRBJ1-2; 7 nucleotides align to TRBD1. This CDR3 spans 16 amino acids. In germline, CDR1 is SGHRS, CDR2 YFSETQ. The V segment lost 2 bases and the J segment 2 bases; nucleotides outside the gene matches: 9. CDR3 sequence reads: CASSFTGTVVNYGYTF. For the CDR3, the DNA is TGCGCCAGCAGCTTTACAGGGACAGTTGTAAACTATGGCTACACCTTC.